A single T cell receptor (beta chain) is shown here with its context. This table comes from immunoSEQ multiplex PCR, and its TCRdb copy is limited to in-frame clones, with some not included. The repertoire holds tens of thousands of clones, more than 75% seen once, with around 2.8% in the top ten. The data belong to a study of T cells after somatic rescue of genetic block. CDR3 length: 13 amino acids. Germline CDR1 reads MNHEY; CDR2 reads SVGAGI. V was cut by 6 bases and J by 5 bases, with 10 bases left in between. Sequenced input: peripheral blood mononuclear cells (PBMCs). The receptor's source is a young man. The chain uses TRBV6-5 and TRBJ2-2; D perhaps matches TRBD2 (5 bases). CDR3: CASRVSGTGELFF. CDR3 nucleotides: TGTGCCAGCAGGGTATCGGGGACCGGGGAGCTGTTTTTT.